Given below is one TCR beta chain in context. Antigen unknown. Trimming cost V 7 bases and J 1 base, with 14 bases left between them. The CDR3 runs to 15 residues. Per the germline V gene, CDR1 is SGDLS and CDR2 is YYNGEE. TCRdb fed the RT-PCR reads into MiXCR, producing one record per CDR3 protein. The sample holds about 500,000 distinct CDR3 sequences, 15% to 20% seen once. The data are from a study of response to subunit inactivated influenza vaccine. Study results and caveats: The authors suggested that few new T cells are recruited per seasonal influenza vaccination.

The specimen comprised CD4+ T cells sorted from PBMCs, sampled roughly 24 months after vaccination. This chain uses TRBV9 with TRBJ2-2; D may be TRBD1 or TRBD2 (5 bases each). This receptor was obtained from a man between 50 and 69 years old who received an inactivated influenza vaccine. The CDR3 DNA reads as TGTGCCAGCTGCCCGGGACGGATGAACACCGGGGAGCTGTTTTTT. Its protein product is CASCPGRMNTGELFF. The full variable domain, rest sourced from reference TRBV9 and TRBJ2-2, is DSGVTQTPKHLITATGQRVTLRCSPRSGDLSVYWYQQSLDQGLQFLIQYYNGEERAKGNILERFSAQQFPDLHSELNLSSLELGDSALYFCASCPGRMNTGELFFGEGSRLTVL.